This entry is about one T cell receptor (beta chain). The germline gives CDR1 MDHEN, CDR2 SYDVKM. The CDR3 runs to 13 residues. The J segment lost 5 bases and the V segment lost 6 bases, leaving 3 bases of the junction unmatched. The data were produced by immunoSEQ multiplex PCR, yet TCRdb's version contains in-frame clones alone and is incomplete. The sample lists about 9,000 clones, 60% to 80% occurring once. This specimen comes from a study of neoadjuvant nivolumab and ipilimumab in lung cancer. The TCR was taken from an adult with non-small cell lung cancer. The V gene is TRBV28, the J gene TRBJ1-2; TRBD1 aligns across 10 bases. The sample in question was tumor tissue, obtained after neoadjuvant nivolumab, alone or with ipilimumab, at or shortly before surgery. Here the CDR3 DNA reads TGTGCCAGCAGGACAGGGGGCGAATATGGCTACACCTTC. The encoded protein is CASRTGGEYGYTF.